This T cell receptor (beta chain) stems from a study of tumor-infiltrating lymphocytes in localized non-small cell lung cancer. Overall study context: Some samples were collected after neoadjuvant chemotherapy; smokers, never-smokers and several histologies were included. From each patient, both tumor and uninvolved lung, non-adjacent to tumor, were sampled.

The protocol was immunoSEQ multiplex PCR, while the TCRdb copy is restricted to in-frame clones and leaves out a portion. The sample holds around 16,000 clones, roughly 69% seen once. The CDR3 contains 13 residues. Germline V gene sequence: CDR1 LNHDA, CDR2 SQIVND (reference sequence). Trimming removed 7 bases from V and 3 bases from J, with 13 bases in between. The origin of this receptor is a human donor with non-small cell lung cancer. Sequenced material: lung tumor tissue. This chain joins TRBV19 and TRBJ2-7; a possible D gene is TRBD1 (6 bases). The CDR3 DNA reads as TGTGCCAGTATGGACAGTAATCTCTACGAGCAGTACTTC. This sequence encodes CASMDSNLYEQYF.